This record concerns one T cell receptor (beta chain) sequence. Its antigen is currently unknown. This record belongs to a study of blood T cells in healthy people across ages. Findings and limits, study-wide: TCR beta diversity was tightly associated with the proportion of naive T cells. Among long-lived donors, naive CD4+ cells were more numerous and diversity higher than in aged donors.

CDR1 is SEHNR, CDR2 FQNEAQ, per germline (reference sequence). Trimming removed 5 bases from V and 7 bases from J; junction bases left unmatched: 9. The CDR3 is made up of 15 amino acids. A second PCR, run for roughly 7 to 12 cycles, used a sample-barcoded 5' primer plus a J-beta primer mix. TCRdb reanalysed the 5' RACE reads using MiXCR and keeps one entry per CDR3 protein. The repertoire has 270,000 or so distinct CDR3 sequences, 27% of them found once; the top ten carry 29%. Each donor supplied 7.5 to 10 milliliters of peripheral blood. This sequence joins TRBV7-9 and TRBJ2-1, with 9 positions matching TRBD2. Sequencing was done on a sample of blood. The receptor was isolated from a woman in her 70s in good health. The CDR3 here is CASSLVTSGRNEQFF. DNA for the CDR3: TGTGCCAGCAGCCTTGTGACTAGCGGTCGGAATGAGCAGTTCTTC. The variable domain in full, with the rest retrieved from reference TRBV7-9 and TRBJ2-1, is DTGVSQNPRHKITKRGQNVTFRCDPISEHNRLYWYRQTLGQGPEFLTYFQNEAQLEKSRLLSDRFSAERPKGSFSTLEIQRTEQGDSAMYLCASSLVTSGRNEQFFGPGTRLTVL.